One and the same sample provided the 11 T cell receptor beta chains below, sequenced in a study of cytomegalovirus exposure and HLA in healthy donors (TCRdb year 2017). Libraries were made using the immunoSEQ multiplex PCR assay. For the multiplex PCR, a mixture combining 60 forward primers for TCR Vbeta segments and 13 reverse primers for TCR Jbeta segments was used. The table comes from immuneACCESS by way of TCRdb, which keeps in-frame sequences with V and J called. Part of the clones is missing from these tables; in studies checked, under half for an unresolved V gene and the rest for unknown reasons. The sample has about 200,000 clones on record, roughly 80% of them singletons. 5.5% to 7% of the sample is taken by the ten largest. The sample comprised PBMCs. The receptors here all came from a woman in her forties or fifties in good health and CMV-seropositive.

The chain has TRBV15 and TRBJ1-6, with D unclear. CDR1 and CDR2 (germline): LNHNV, YYDKDF (reference sequence). V was shortened by 3 bases and J by 8 bases, with 11 bases between the two germline ends. The length of the CDR3 is 14 residues. The CDR3 nucleotides are TGTGCCACCAGCAGCAGGCTTTGGGATTCACCCCTCCACTTT. Its translation is CATSSRLWDSPLHF.

This clone was recorded a few times. The CDR3 sequence is CASSGLVGHEQYF. For the CDR3, the DNA is TGTGCCAGTAGTGGACTAGTCGGCCACGAGCAGTACTTC. The chain recombines TRBV19 with TRBJ2-7; 7 bases are a match to TRBD2. The V segment lost 5 bases and the J segment 5 bases; nucleotides outside the gene matches: 6. Germline values: CDR1 LNHDA, CDR2 SQIVND (reference sequence). The CDR3 extends over 13 amino acids.

V and J are TRBV5-1 and TRBJ2-5; 10 bases fit TRBD2. CDR1 is SGHRS and CDR2 is YFSETQ in the germline V gene. The CDR3 is made up of 15 amino acids. The trim removed 1 base at V and 14 bases at J, leaving 14 bases unmatched. The CDR3 protein is CASSLISGRAEGSYF. Here the CDR3 DNA reads TGCGCCAGCAGCTTGATCAGCGGGAGGGCCGAGGGCTCCTACTTC.

The chain couples TRBV28 to TRBJ2-7; the D gene is possibly TRBD2 (6 bases). Germline-derived CDR1 and CDR2 are MDHEN and SYDVKM. V lost 3 bases and J 6 bases, leaving 12 bases between the germline ends. The CDR3 extends over 13 amino acids. The CDR3 reads CASSFLTEGEQYF. The CDR3 nucleotides read TGTGCCAGCAGTTTCCTCACGGAGGGCGAGCAGTACTTC.

The rearrangement joins TRBV7-3 to TRBJ2-1; no definite D call. V was cut by 5 bases and J by 0 bases, with 11 bases left in between. This CDR3 is built from 15 residues. Per the germline V gene, CDR1 is SGHTA and CDR2 is FQGTGA. CDR3 region: CASSPRSSSYNEQFF. The CDR3 region has the DNA TGTGCCAGCAGCCCTCGCTCTAGCTCCTACAATGAGCAGTTCTTC.

V and J are TRBV6-4 and TRBJ2-3; possible D gene TRBD1, 5 bases. Trimming pared 7 bases from V and 0 bases from J, leaving 8 bases between. This CDR3 has 13 amino acids. Germline lookup yields CDR1 MRHNA and CDR2 SNTAGT. The CDR3 loop reads CASKGHSTDTQYF. The CDR3 DNA reads as TGTGCCAGCAAAGGACATAGCACAGATACGCAGTATTTT.

The chain employs TRBV7-6 and TRBJ2-7; 8 nucleotides line up with TRBD1. Germline V lookup: CDR1 SGHVS, CDR2 FNYEAQ. V was pared by 3 bases and J by 5 bases, with 6 bases of the junction left unmatched. The CDR3 runs to 14 residues. The CDR3 loop reads CASSFEGQANEQYF. Here the CDR3 DNA reads TGTGCCAGCAGCTTCGAGGGACAGGCTAACGAGCAGTACTTC.

The rearrangement uses TRBV5-6 and TRBJ2-2; D may be TRBD1 (5 bases). The CDR3 consists of 13 residues. In germline, CDR1 is SGHDT, CDR2 YYEEEE. V dropped 0 bases and J dropped 6 bases, with 6 bases sitting between them. CDR3 protein: CASSLAGPGELFF. CDR3 nucleotide sequence: TGTGCCAGCAGCTTGGCAGGGCCCGGGGAGCTGTTTTTT.

This chain links TRBV5-4 with TRBJ2-1, with 10 bases matching TRBD2. The V and J ends lost 4 bases and 10 bases, in that order; junction bases with no gene match: 8. The CDR3 sequence is 14 residues long. CDR1 is SGHNT and CDR2 is YYREEE in the germline V gene (reference sequence). The CDR3 bases are TGTGCCAGCAGCCCGACTAGCGGGTACCCAGAGCAGTTCTTC. Translated, it gives CASSPTSGYPEQFF.

The rearrangement uses TRBV18 and TRBJ2-7; TRBD2 agrees at 12 bases. CDR3 length: 16 residues. Germline V gene data show CDR1 as KGHSH and CDR2 as LQKENI. V was clipped by 0 bases and J by 5 bases; unmatched bases: 5. CDR3 loop: CASSPPTSGRVHEQYF. The CDR3 bases are TGTGCCAGCTCACCACCGACTAGCGGGAGAGTCCACGAGCAGTACTTC.

The chain is built from TRBV14 and TRBJ2-7; 7 bases line up with TRBD1. The V segment lost 4 bases and the J segment 4 bases; nucleotides outside the gene matches: 10. CDR1 is SGHDN, CDR2 FVKESK, per germline. This CDR3 is 15 amino acids long. The CDR3 protein is CASSPTGVRLYEQYF. CDR3 bases: TGTGCCAGCAGCCCAACAGGGGTACGACTTTACGAGCAGTACTTC.